This entry describes one T cell receptor beta chain. Its antigen remains unknown. The record originates from a study of cytomegalovirus exposure and HLA in healthy donors. Study-wide findings and caveats: When analyzed later, a missense DCLRE1C variant was found to be linked to TCR beta V- and J-gene trimming. A later analysis showed TCR association rates differing by HLA locus, peaking at DRB1 and lowest at HLA-C. The study listed some 160 cytomegalovirus-associated TCR beta chains. A further, later analysis showed that HLA-associated TCR beta chains (compared with equally common others) were more clonally expanded.

The PCR ran on 60 Vbeta and 13 Jbeta primers. Sequencing was performed with immunoSEQ multiplex PCR; in TCRdb, only in-frame clones are kept and a portion is missing. The sample records about 140,000 clones, around 80% being singletons. The CDR3 consists of 15 residues. The germline V gene has CDR1 SGHDT and CDR2 YYEEEE. The source of this sequence is a woman in her fifties or sixties in good health and CMV-seropositive. J is TRBJ2-5 and V is TRBV5-6; 9 nucleotides match TRBD2. TRBJ2-7 explains the end of the DNA better; the J call may be wrong. Sequenced: PBMCs. CDR3 in DNA: TGTGCCAGCAGCTTGCCGACTAGCGGCGTTTACGAGCAGTACTTC. This codes for CASSLPTSGVYEQYF.